This TCR beta chain appears in the sequencing data of a study of T cell responses to AZD1222 COVID-19 vaccine. Here immunoSEQ multiplex PCR was the method, and the copy in TCRdb shows in-frame clones only, minus some. The table shows about 84,000 clones, with roughly 84% occurring only once. Timing groups of about 4 and about 12 weeks for second doses were pooled. With regard to this clone: Its specificity is not known.

Whole-study findings and limits: The CD4 TCRs associated with vaccination extended across spike and predominated at 160-218 and 743-854. Unmutated variant regions are reportedly the target of nearly half of TCRs that are spike-specific.

Trimming at V came to 5 bases and at J to 11 bases, leaving 6 bases not matched to a gene. The CDR3 is 11 amino acids. CDR1 is DFQATT, CDR2 SNEGSKA, per germline (reference sequence). The sequence came from an adult who received the AZD1222 COVID-19 vaccine. Sequences were derived from peripheral blood, sampled 28 days after the second AZD1222 dose. The chain combines TRBV20-1 with TRBJ1-5; TRBD1 aligns across 7 bases. The CDR3 DNA follows: TGCAGTGCTTCAGGGGGGCAGGCCCAGCATTTT. It yields the protein CSASGGQAQHF.